This T cell receptor beta chain was sequenced in a study of shared clonotypes between healthy human individuals. Study-wide background: Contributing individuals were two females and a few males aged 18 to 49. Overall study findings and caveats: Naive subsets generally exceeded memory subsets in estimated richness.

Naive CD8 cells comprised CD45RO-negative, CCR7-positively selected cells, excluding terminally differentiated effector memory CD45RA+ cells. DNA at about 210 ng, 25,000 to 35,000 T cell genomes, went into sorted-subset replicate PCRs. Using immunoSEQ multiplex PCR, the repertoire was profiled, and TCRdb retains in-frame clones only, with some absent. This sample yields roughly 2,000,000 clones, of which approximately 95% are seen a single time; around 1% belongs to the top ten. Remarks on this clone: Its antigen is undetermined.

The V and J ends lost 0 bases and 8 bases respectively, with 14 bases between them. The V gene's germline CDR1 is SGHTS and CDR2 YDEGEE. This CDR3 has 15 amino acids. The V call is TRBV5-8, the J call TRBJ1-4; D is uncertain. The sequence was obtained from a man younger than 35 in good health. The sample consisted of naive CD8+ T cells sorted from blood. In DNA, the CDR3 is TGTGCCAGCAGCTTGGGTGCTGGGAGCGGGGAAAAACTGTTTTTT. Translating gives CASSLGAGSGEKLFF.